A selection of T cell receptor beta chains follows, all from one sample in a study of blood T cell repertoires in COVID-19. Here immunoSEQ multiplex PCR was the method, and the copy in TCRdb shows in-frame clones only, minus some. This sample has a few hundred thousand clones, with under 90% found just once. Sequenced material: peripheral blood. The receptors originated from a young woman with acute or convalescent COVID-19. The CDR3 runs from the conserved cysteine through the conserved F or W. D genes are given only for firm matches. For some rows the clone size is stated as once, few or many, or as a class when expanded; others skip it.

J: TRBJ2-5; D: TRBD2; size: -; V: TRBV5-6; CDR3: CASSSIAGVETQYF; DNA: TGTGCCAGCAGCTCCATAGCGGGAGTGGAGACCCAGTACTTC
J: TRBJ1-1; D: -; size: -; V: TRBV3-1/TRBV3-2; CDR3: CASSDGQINTEAFF; DNA: TGTGCCAGCAGCGACGGACAGATTAACACTGAAGCTTTCTTT
J: TRBJ2-7; D: -; size: -; V: TRBV5-1; CDR3: CASSTSYEQYF; DNA: TGCGCCAGCAGCACTTCTTACGAGCAGTACTTC
J: TRBJ2-5; D: -; size: -; V: TRBV7-8; CDR3: CASSLLRETQYF; DNA: TGTGCCAGCAGCTTACTAAGAGAGACCCAGTACTTC
J: TRBJ2-2; D: TRBD1; size: -; V: TRBV27; CDR3: CASTKRTGRTGELFF; DNA: TGTGCCAGCACCAAACGGACAGGGAGGACCGGGGAGCTGTTTTTT
J: TRBJ1-1; D: TRBD1; size: -; V: TRBV3-1/TRBV3-2; CDR3: CASSLRGQTAEAFF; DNA: TGTGCCAGCAGCCTGAGGGGGCAGACGGCTGAAGCTTTCTTT
J: TRBJ1-1; D: -; size: -; V: TRBV6-5; CDR3: CASSSSGTEAFF; DNA: TGTGCCAGCAGTTCATCGGGTACTGAAGCTTTCTTT
J: TRBJ2-5; D: TRBD2; size: once; V: TRBV4-3; CDR3: CASSRGLAGVGETQYF; DNA: TGCGCCAGCAGCCGGGGACTAGCGGGAGTGGGGGAGACCCAGTACTTC
J: TRBJ1-5; D: -; size: -; V: TRBV27; CDR3: CASSFGGENQPQHF; DNA: TGTGCCAGCAGTTTCGGGGGGGAAAATCAGCCCCAGCATTTT
J: TRBJ2-1; D: TRBD2; size: -; V: TRBV13; CDR3: CASSAGLGGGNEQFF; DNA: TGTGCCAGCAGCGCGGGACTAGGTGGGGGCAATGAGCAGTTCTTC
J: TRBJ2-5; D: TRBD2; size: -; V: TRBV6-2/TRBV6-3; CDR3: CASSYGLAGVRKTQYF; DNA: TGTGCCAGCAGTTACGGACTAGCGGGAGTGCGGAAGACCCAGTACTTC
J: TRBJ2-3; D: TRBD2; size: once; V: TRBV6-5; CDR3: CASSYGGTSGGDTQYF; DNA: TGTGCCAGCAGTTATGGAGGGACTAGCGGTGGAGATACGCAGTATTTT
J: TRBJ2-7; D: -; size: -; V: TRBV6-6; CDR3: CASSFHGANPYEQYF; DNA: TGTGCCAGCAGTTTCCATGGGGCGAATCCCTACGAGCAGTACTTC
J: TRBJ2-1; D: -; size: -; V: TRBV18; CDR3: CASSPAAGTYNEQFF; DNA: TGTGCCAGCTCACCAGCTGCGGGAACCTACAATGAGCAGTTCTTC
J: TRBJ1-5; D: -; size: -; V: TRBV9; CDR3: CASSVGGPLSNQPQHF; DNA: TGTGCCAGCAGCGTAGGAGGTCCCCTTAGCAATCAGCCCCAGCATTTT
J: TRBJ1-6; D: -; size: once; V: TRBV3-1/TRBV3-2; CDR3: CASTESGSPLHF; DNA: TGTGCCAGCACGGAGTCTGGTTCACCCCTCCACTTT
J: TRBJ2-7; D: TRBD2; size: -; V: TRBV6-5; CDR3: CASSLAGGDEQYF; DNA: TGTGCCAGCAGCTTAGCGGGAGGAGACGAGCAGTACTTC
J: TRBJ2-4; D: TRBD1; size: few; V: TRBV10-2; CDR3: CASSQTGSIQYF; DNA: TGCGCCAGCAGTCAGACAGGGAGCATTCAGTACTTC
J: TRBJ1-2; D: -; size: -; V: TRBV18; CDR3: CASSPSERDTHGYTF; DNA: TGTGCCAGCTCACCATCTGAACGGGATACACATGGCTACACCTTC
J: TRBJ1-4; D: TRBD1; size: once; V: TRBV7-9; CDR3: CASSLGQGRGEKLFF; DNA: TGTGCCAGCAGCTTAGGACAGGGGAGGGGAGAAAAACTGTTTTTT
J: TRBJ1-1; D: TRBD1; size: -; V: TRBV11-2; CDR3: CASSLDPSDRGENTEAFF; DNA: TGTGCCAGCAGCTTAGATCCTTCCGACAGGGGGGAGAACACTGAAGCTTTCTTT
J: TRBJ1-1; D: -; size: -; V: TRBV14; CDR3: CASSQDTNTEAFF; DNA: TGTGCCAGCAGCCAAGACACAAACACTGAAGCTTTCTTT
J: TRBJ1-2; D: -; size: -; V: TRBV29-1; CDR3: CSVLGGFVGNGYTF; DNA: TGCAGCGTTCTTGGCGGGTTTGTTGGGAATGGCTACACCTTC
J: TRBJ1-1; D: -; size: -; V: TRBV5-1; CDR3: CATKEGWDTEAFF; DNA: TGCGCCACCAAGGAGGGATGGGACACTGAAGCTTTCTTT
J: TRBJ2-7; D: TRBD2; size: -; V: TRBV5-1; CDR3: CASSLGGLAEYEQYF; DNA: TGCGCCAGCAGCTTGGGTGGGCTAGCGGAGTACGAGCAGTACTTC
J: TRBJ1-5; D: -; size: -; V: TRBV19; CDR3: CASRSVYQPQHF; DNA: TGTGCCAGTAGGTCCGTATATCAGCCCCAGCATTTT